This TCR beta chain was captured by sequencing in a study of human T cells and chemical hapten exposure (dated by TCRdb to about 2021). For the wider study: For sensitization, 2% DPC in acetone was applied to an approximately 2 cm by approximately 2 cm area of upper inner arm skin. Throughout the approximately 24-week study period, patients were also given weekly therapeutic DPC doses on the scalp. Patch testing on the upper back used Finn chambers containing 0.01% DPC, with scoring done after 6 days according to International Contact Dermatitis Research Group standards. The patient cohort, mostly female, included alopecia areata with under or over 50% scalp involvement, alopecia totalis and alopecia universalis. Libraries were pooled for sequencing, and variation in per-sample TCR yields was attributed mainly to small differences in library volumes within the pool. Peripheral blood TCR repertoire changes were tracked in vivo in alopecia patients during primary and secondary sensitization to the hapten diphenylcyclopropenone (DPC). Blood was sampled from patients pre-sensitization (week 0) and at 2, 6 and about 24 weeks after DPC sensitization. For TCR sequencing, blood came from 25 to 35 alopecia patients at anywhere from one to four time points (pre-sensitization, 2, 6 and 24 weeks). Results the study describes overall, beyond this receptor: DPC sensitization did not change the number of TCRs with a frequency above 1 in 1000, and there was no evidence of changes in global repertoire structure. A positive correlation was found between the number of PT1 expanded TCRs and patch test score, with significance reached at thresholds 8, 16 and 32 but not 4. Compared with pre-sensitization or healthy control sets, expanded TCRs formed significantly more large CDR3 similarity clusters, which is consistent with antigen-driven responses. After repeated subsampling, changes were observed in the strength of the expansion versus patch-test correlation and in the threshold at which the correlation became significant. Because every patient had alopecia, a presumed autoimmune disease, the patients' immune response might differ from that of healthy individuals.

V and J are trimmed by 1 base and 1 base, and the gene matches miss 6 bases of the junction. From the cysteine up to the phenylalanine, the CDR3 has a length of 17 residues. The DNA shown is the 51-base CDR3, in frame from base 1. The CDR1 and CDR2 encoded by the germline V gene (reference sequence) are SEHNR and FQNEAQ. The library was obtained by RACE. The sample was run on a NextSeq 500. Library preparation attached unique molecular identifiers to individual cDNA molecules for quantitative, reproducible TCR counting. Both TCR alpha and TCR beta chains were sequenced from each blood RNA sample. As for the original processing: A median of about 89,000 TCRs per sample was observed, with a range of about 20,000 to 750,000. V, J and CDR3 annotation of the TCR reads was performed with the Decombinator software suite. For PS versus PT1 abundance plots, all samples were subsampled to the same number of TCRs (28,000). TCRs were defined as expanded if absent before sensitization and observed at least eight times at the 2-week time point. Starting from the raw public reads, TCRdb applied fastp trimming at Q25, assembled clones with MiXCR and retained in-frame beta chains. Each CDR3 protein appears once, grouped with its most common genes and DNA. The V and J calls, along with clone size, are taken from TCRdb and not from the paper's own processing. This sample lists tens of thousands of distinct CDR3 sequences; roughly 9.8% were detected once. 2.5% to 4% of the sample goes to the ten largest clones.

Many counts were recorded for this clonotype. It has no known antigen specificity. No base qualities exist here, and no much larger clone lies one base off it. Reading the label with the study, this specimen's time point is: patch test 1, 2 weeks after DPC sensitization. The sample's treatment or condition, from its label and the paper: therapeutic diphenylcyclopropenone sensitization with weekly scalp DPC. At every patch-test visit, the blood draw took place before the patch test was put on. Patients were considered eligible if aged 18 to 70, diagnosed with alopecia and deemed suitable for DPC therapy, and patients were excluded if pregnant. Unfractionated whole blood was collected in Tempus Blood RNA tubes, and total RNA was extracted from that blood.

The sequencing used whole blood, collected in connection with sensitization to the hapten diphenylcyclopropenone (DPC). The V gene is TRBV7-9 and the J gene is TRBJ2-1, with 8 bases matching TRBD2. This TCR came from a woman aged 35 to 49 with alopecia areata. Some clones in this sample may be carry-over from other donors' samples. The nucleotide sequence is TGTGCCAGCAGCTTAGGCGCGGGGGGATATTCCTACAATGAGCAGTTCTTC. It translates to CASSLGAGGYSYNEQFF.